This T cell receptor (beta chain) was profiled in a study of blood T cell repertoires in COVID-19 (dated by TCRdb to about 2020). About the full investigation: Samples from collaborators originated in the United States, Italy and Spain and spanned both the acute and convalescent phases of COVID-19. The prospective study material was composed of cDNA or gDNA derived from T cells, B-cell-depleted T cells, or PBMCs. HLA class I and class II types, where available, came from metadata supplied by the sample provider rather than from assay-based typing. Nearly every sample came with metadata listing a de-identified subject ID, COVID-19 status, age in years and sex. Deeply sampled blood TCRbeta repertoires from subjects exposed to, actively infected with, or recovered from COVID-19 were included in the dataset. The repertoires were made available in a free public database intended to serve as a resource for research on the immune response to SARS-CoV-2. The samples were drawn from the first 160 participants of the ongoing ImmuneRACE study and from 950 to 1,500 subjects provided by 6 global collaborators. General conclusions and limits of the study: The amount of clinical and demographic metadata varied by source and participant and was provided uncurated.

The immunoSEQ Assay, a bias-controlled multiplex PCR, was used to amplify TCRbeta CDR3 regions from genomic DNA. Concerning the study's data processing: The number of nucleated cells in each sample was estimated from the amplification of reference gene primers within the assay. Sequence reads were collapsed and filtered to measure the absolute abundance of every unique TCRbeta CDR3 rearrangement. For each sample, productive Simpson clonality was calculated by taking the square root of Simpson's diversity index across productive rearrangements. The table comes from immuneACCESS by way of TCRdb, which keeps in-frame sequences with V and J called. Part of the clones is missing from these tables; in studies checked, under half for an unresolved V gene and the rest for unknown reasons. The D gene and trimming were derived from the DNA, and the V and J assignments and clone size from that table. This sample holds 250,000 or so clones; 85% to 90% were observed only once. The top ten hold less than 2% of the sample.

A word on this clone: Its cognate antigen has yet to be identified. Base quality data are lacking; no much larger clone is found one base away.

The CDR3 has 17 amino acids, counting the end cysteine and phenylalanine. Just the 51-base CDR3 DNA is kept, in frame starting at base 1. Via the germline V gene, CDR1 is KGHSH and CDR2 LQKENI. Trimming costs V 0 bases and J 9 bases, and their ends lie 18 bases apart. In the prospective study, participants were about 18 to 100 years old, resided in about 25 geographic areas of the United States, and were enrolled through a virtual design. To assign participants to cohorts, the prospective study relied on clinical history that participants themselves reported in a screening survey and a study questionnaire. ImmuneRACE Cohort 3 recovered participants were defined by two consecutive negative NP/OP PCR tests, healthcare professional clearance, or symptom resolution. In the prospective study, whole blood, serum and a nasopharyngeal or oropharyngeal swab were collected from each participant by mobile phlebotomists. Participants in the prospective study had the option to provide additional blood draws and questionnaires over an approximately 2-month period. Before DNA extraction, prospective study blood samples were shipped either frozen or at room temperature.

The TCR was taken from a man aged 35-49 years who had recovered from COVID-19. Sequenced input: PBMCs or T cells enriched from blood (not recorded which). The chain is assembled from TRBV18 and TRBJ1-6, with TRBD1 tentatively as D gene (6 bases match). Here is the DNA: TGTGCCAGCTCACCACCGAGCGGGGGGCCCTATGCTTCACCCCTCCACTTT. Its protein is CASSPPSGGPYASPLHF.